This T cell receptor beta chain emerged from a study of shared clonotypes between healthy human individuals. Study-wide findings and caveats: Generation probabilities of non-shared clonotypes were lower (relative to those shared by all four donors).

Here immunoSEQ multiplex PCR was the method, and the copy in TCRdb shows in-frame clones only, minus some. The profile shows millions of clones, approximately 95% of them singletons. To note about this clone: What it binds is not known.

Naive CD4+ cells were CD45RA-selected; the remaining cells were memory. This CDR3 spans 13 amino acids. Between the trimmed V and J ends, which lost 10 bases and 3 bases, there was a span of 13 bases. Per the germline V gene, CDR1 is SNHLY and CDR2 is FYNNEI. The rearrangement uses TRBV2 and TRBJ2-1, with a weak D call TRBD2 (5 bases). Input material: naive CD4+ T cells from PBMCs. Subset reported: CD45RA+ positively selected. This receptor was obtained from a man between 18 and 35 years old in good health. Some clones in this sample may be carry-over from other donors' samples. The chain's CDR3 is CATRGGRYNEQFF. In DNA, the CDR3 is TGTGCCACCCGCGGAGGCCGCTACAATGAGCAGTTCTTC.